This T cell receptor (beta chain) was recorded in a study of molecular identifiers for immune sequencing clone quantification (dated 2018 in TCRdb). Regarding the research as a whole: For a replicate experiment, the RNA from either roughly 18,000 or 92,000 naive CD8 T cells was divided into five aliquots, and four of those aliquots went on to sequencing. The study was a methods study using CD8 T cells to benchmark molecular-identifier clustering-based TCR repertoire sequencing (MIDCIRS) and TCR RNA copy counting.

There are a few counts of this clonotype. Its antigen remains undetermined. The input lacks base qualities; no much larger clone sits a single base away. The library was generated by PCR. Reads for this sample came from a NextSeq 500. Preparation of bulk TCR libraries followed a previously described approach, with the TCR primers listed in Table S5. Total RNA was purified with the Qiagen AllPrep DNA/RNA kit. Before any analysis, reads coming from multiple sequencing runs of the same library were combined into one pool. From the authors' description of their analysis: Reads were retained only if their TCR constant sequence matched exactly, and those retained reads were trimmed to 150 nt and grouped according to their 12-nt molecular barcodes. Within each barcode group, reads were sub-clustered at a 15% Levenshtein threshold, and quality-weighted consensus sequences were built per RNA molecule. Non-functional sequences were excluded, and lower-count sequences lying one edit away from another sequence were also excluded. Based on fitting two negative binomial distributions, any barcode sub-cluster with under 20% of the maximum read count was discarded. TCRdb handled the public reads itself, with Q25 trimming in fastp and clone calling in MiXCR, and kept productive beta chains. Each entry is one CDR3 protein sequence, shown with its most common DNA and genes. The V and J calls reflect TCRdb's pipeline rather than the authors' work. The sample table records some 680,000 distinct CDR3 sequences; 25% of these occur just once. Of the sample, 0.7% to 0.95% is held by the ten largest clones.

Germline trimming amounts to 4 bases on V and 0 bases on J, with 3 as the count of junction bases outside the gene matches. The germline V gene provides CDR1 SGHTA and CDR2 FQGNSA. The CDR3 runs 15 amino acids, cysteine and phenylalanine included. The kept DNA is CDR3 alone, 45 bases in frame from the first base. Libraries of naive CD8 T cells were built from anywhere between roughly 17,000 and 1,000,000 sorted cells, with 10%, 30% or 50% of the purified RNA used. Naive CD8 T cells, defined as CD8+CD4-CCR7+CD45RA+, were FACS-sorted into RLT Plus buffer on a BD FACSAria II. Ten to eleven TCR copies' worth of Jurkat RNA were spiked into roughly 19,000-1,000,000 naive CD8 T cell samples to test detection sensitivity. CD8 T cells were enriched using RosetteSep CD8+ T Cell Enrichment Cocktail and Ficoll-Paque, and the enriched cells then underwent ACK red cell lysis. What the work shows at the level of the full study, not this receptor alone: Highly expanded clone sizes could be underestimated if identical TCR molecules share a barcode. In CMV-specific effector cells, over 99% of molecules were held by clones above 20 RNA copies, whereas under 1% of molecules were held by such clones in naive cells. Modeling gave around 3.3 recovered TCR RNA copies per cell versus around 9.9 by digital PCR, implying about 30% capture efficiency. The naive libraries included spiked-in Jurkat TCR RNA (around 10 copies' worth), and this RNA is not part of the donor repertoire. Spiked-in Jurkat TCR RNA equivalent to a single cell was reported to be detectable even among more than 900,000 naive CD8 T cells. Without barcode sub-clustering, chimeric consensus sequences inflated TCR diversity; chimeras reached as high as 47%.

The source material was naive CD8+ T cells from blood, with Jurkat cell RNA spiked in. The sample's cell subset or site, from its label and the paper: FACS-sorted CD8+CD4-CCR7+CD45RA+ naive T cells. This clonotype was sampled from a human donor in good health. Some libraries in this study had Jurkat cell RNA spiked in. The V and J segments used are TRBV7-2 and TRBJ2-1; 7 of the junction bases match TRBD1. The DNA sequence follows: TGTGCCAGCAGCTCGGGACAGAGCTCCTACAATGAGCAGTTCTTC. Protein translation: CASSSGQSSYNEQFF. Beyond the CDR3, the reference TRBV7-2 and TRBJ2-1 genes provide the residues; the full variable domain reads: GAGVSQSPSNKVTEKGKDVELRCDPISGHTALYWYRQSLGQGLEFLIYFQGNSAPDKSGLPSDRFSAERTGGSVSTLTIQRTQQEDSAVYLCASSSGQSSYNEQFFGPGTRLTVL.